One sample yielded the 13 T cell receptor beta chains listed below, sequenced in a study of ipilimumab plus nivolumab after autologous stem cell transplantation. Assay: immunoSEQ multiplex PCR; the TCRdb copy retains only in-frame clones and omits some. This table has some 17,000 clones, 71% appearing once. The specimen was PBMCs, collected in a trial of ipilimumab plus nivolumab as post-transplant consolidation. All receptors come from a male donor with diffuse large B-cell lymphoma.

This chain connects TRBV5-1 to TRBJ2-7; 10 positions match TRBD2. The trim removed 1 base at V and 2 bases at J, leaving 3 bases unmatched. The germline V gene encodes CDR1 SGHRS and CDR2 YFSETQ. This CDR3 is 15 amino acids long. CDR3 protein: CASSLPSGSPYEQYF. The CDR3 DNA is TGCGCCAGCAGCTTGCCTAGCGGGAGTCCCTACGAGCAGTACTTC.

The chain joins TRBV4-1 to TRBJ1-1, with D unresolved. The CDR3 has 16 residues. Trimming left V 0 bases short and J 2 bases short, with 13 bases between. Germline V gives CDR1 MGHRA, CDR2 YSYEKL. The chain's CDR3 is CASSQDARLLNTEAFF. CDR3 in DNA: TGCGCCAGCAGCCAAGACGCGCGCCTCTTAAACACTGAAGCTTTCTTT.

This clone has a handful of counts. The chain has TRBV11-2 and TRBJ2-5; 8 bases align to TRBD2. There are 15 residues in the CDR3. With V trimmed by 5 bases and J by 2 bases, 7 bases remained unmatched. Germline V gene lookup returns CDR1 SGHAT and CDR2 FQNNGV. CDR3 sequence: CASSQMGLGQETQYF. For the CDR3, the DNA is TGTGCCAGCAGCCAAATGGGACTAGGGCAAGAGACCCAGTACTTC.

The chain is built from TRBV28 and TRBJ1-4, with unresolved D. Germline values: CDR1 MDHEN, CDR2 SYDVKM. Trimming took off 1 base at V and 0 bases at J, with 12 bases between the two ends. The CDR3 has 17 residues. The CDR3 region is CASSLSLRHPTNEKLFF. DNA of the CDR3: TGTGCCAGCAGTTTATCCCTTAGGCATCCAACTAATGAAAAACTGTTTTTT.

This clone appeared once. The chain couples TRBV7-2 to TRBJ2-1, with 12 bases identical to TRBD2. Germline V lookup: CDR1 SGHTA, CDR2 FQGNSA. This CDR3 is 16 amino acids long. The junction had 11 bases not matched to a gene; V was cut back by 6 bases and J by 8 bases. CDR3 sequence reads: CASSPRALAGGHEQFF. The CDR3 coding sequence is TGTGCCAGCAGTCCTAGGGCCCTAGCGGGAGGGCATGAGCAGTTCTTC.

Comment on this clone: A far larger clone lies a single base away; this is likely a read error. V usage is TRBV5-2 and J usage is TRBJ2-1; the table gives TRBD2 as D, unverified against the DNA. TRBV5-2 represents a pseudogene. This CDR3 is built from 14 residues. Here the CDR3 DNA reads TGTGCCAGCAGCCAAGAGCCGAATTACAATGAGCAGTTCTTC. This gives the protein CASSQEPNYNEQFF.

This chain joins TRBV5-6 and TRBJ2-2; D gene uncertain. The CDR3 is 19 residues long. The germline CDR1 and CDR2 sequences are SGHDT and YYEEEE. V was clipped by 0 bases and J by 0 bases, with 18 bases between them. This CDR3 reads CASSLGLGFDYANTGELFF. The CDR3 nucleotides read TGTGCCAGCAGCTTGGGCCTGGGGTTCGATTATGCGAACACCGGGGAGCTGTTTTTT.

This chain connects TRBV7-9 to TRBJ2-5; D remains unclear. CDR3 length: 15 amino acids. From germline, CDR1 is SEHNR and CDR2 FQNEAQ (reference sequence). Trimming shortened V by 4 bases and J by 6 bases, and 18 bases separated the two germline ends. CDR3 bases: TGTGCCAGCAGCTCGAAGGCCTACCTGGAAAAGACCCAGTACTTC. This encodes CASSSKAYLEKTQYF.

The chain carries TRBV7-6 and TRBJ1-5; D unclear. The CDR3 sequence is 14 residues long. Germline CDR1 and CDR2: SGHVS and FNYEAQ. Trimming took off 1 base at V and 8 bases at J, with 12 bases between the two ends. The chain's CDR3 is CASSLGGPGKPQHF. CDR3 coding DNA: TGTGCCAGCAGCTTAGGCGGCCCGGGGAAGCCCCAGCATTTT.

The chain carries TRBV9 and TRBJ2-1; D not resolved. The V end lost 3 bases, the J end lost 0 bases, and 13 bases lay between the germline ends. The CDR3 extends over 16 amino acids. Germline-derived CDR1 and CDR2 are SGDLS and YYNGEE. The DNA for the CDR3 is TGTGCCAGCAGCGCCGAGATTTCCAGCTCCTACAATGAGCAGTTCTTC. Translating gives CASSAEISSSYNEQFF.

This clone was detected only once. The rearrangement joins TRBV10-3 to TRBJ2-7; D perhaps matches TRBD2 (6 bases). Germline CDR1 reads ENHRY; CDR2 reads SYGVKD. The CDR3 has 12 amino acids. The V and J ends lost 6 bases and 3 bases respectively, with 9 bases between them. CDR3 residues: CAIRGTRYEQYF. CDR3 nucleotides: TGTGCCATCAGGGGGACTCGCTACGAGCAGTACTTC.

V and J are TRBV6-1 and TRBJ1-5, with D perhaps matching TRBD1 (6 bases). CDR1 is MNHNS and CDR2 is SASEGT in the germline V gene. The CDR3 length is 15 residues. V lost 8 bases and J 3 bases, leaving 17 bases between the germline ends. The CDR3 region has the DNA TGTGCCAGCCGTCTGGGACAAGGTAACAATCAGCCCCAGCATTTT. Its translation is CASRLGQGNNQPQHF.

V is TRBV5-1 and J is TRBJ1-3; 7 nucleotides agree with TRBD1. Germline lookup yields CDR1 SGHRS and CDR2 YFSETQ. The CDR3 extends over 16 amino acids. V lost 3 bases to trimming and J lost 0 bases; unmatched junction nucleotides: 6. CDR3 sequence reads: CASSSGQQHSGNTIYF. CDR3 nucleotides: TGCGCCAGCAGCTCGGGACAGCAACACTCTGGAAACACCATATATTTT.